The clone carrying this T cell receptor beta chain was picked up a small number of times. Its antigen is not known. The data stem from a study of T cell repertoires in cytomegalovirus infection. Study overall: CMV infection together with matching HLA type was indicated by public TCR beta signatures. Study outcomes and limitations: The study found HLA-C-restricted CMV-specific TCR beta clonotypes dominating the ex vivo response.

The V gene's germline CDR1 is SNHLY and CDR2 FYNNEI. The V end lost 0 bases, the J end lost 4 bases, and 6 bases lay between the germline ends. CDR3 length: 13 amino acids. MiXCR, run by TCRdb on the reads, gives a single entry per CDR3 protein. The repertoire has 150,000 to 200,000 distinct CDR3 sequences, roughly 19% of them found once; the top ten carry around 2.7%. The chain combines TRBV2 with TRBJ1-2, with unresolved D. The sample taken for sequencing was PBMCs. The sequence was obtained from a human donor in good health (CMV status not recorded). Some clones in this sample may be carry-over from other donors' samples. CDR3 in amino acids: CASSEAVSYGYTF. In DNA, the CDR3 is TGTGCCAGCAGTGAAGCAGTTTCCTATGGCTACACCTTC.